Below, one TCR beta chain is given with its context. The authors ran a second PCR of about 7 to 11 cycles using a sample-barcoded 5' primer and a J-beta primer mix. TCRdb analysed the 5' RACE reads with MiXCR anew, one entry per CDR3 protein. Among over 1,500,000 distinct CDR3 sequences listed, about two fifths were seen once. CDR3 length equals 14 residues. The germline V gene encodes CDR1 MNHEY and CDR2 SMNVEV (reference sequence). V lost 7 bases and J lost 2; bases outside the gene matches: 7. These data are taken from a study of blood T cells in healthy people across ages. This TCR derives from a human donor in good health. The sequenced material came from blood. The rearrangement uses TRBV27 and TRBJ2-7; 8 bases line up with TRBD2. The CDR3 nucleotides are TGTGCCAGCACCTACCGGGGGGGCCCCTACGAGCAGTACTTC. As protein: CASTYRGGPYEQYF.